The following is a TCR beta chain sequence with its context. The antigen remains undetermined. The sample originates from a study of cytomegalovirus exposure and HLA in healthy donors. Study findings and constraints: In a later analysis, a missense DCLRE1C variant was linked to TCR beta V- and J-gene trimming.

The germline gives CDR1 LGHNA, CDR2 YNFKEQ. V lost 0 bases and J lost 3, with 14 bases in between. This CDR3 contains 16 residues. PCR used 60 Vbeta primers and 13 Jbeta primers. Clones were read by immunoSEQ multiplex PCR, and TCRdb kept only the in-frame ones, dropping some. The top ten clones hold approximately 1.5% of a sample with about 120,000 clones, around 65% of them seen once. Sequencing was performed on PBMCs. The V and J genes are TRBV4-2 and TRBJ1-2, with D possibly TRBD1 on 5 matching bases. The receptor comes from a man between 18 and 35 years old in good health and CMV-seronegative. This chain's CDR3 is CASSQDGREVYYGYTF. The CDR3 nucleotides read TGTGCCAGCAGCCAAGATGGCAGGGAAGTTTACTATGGCTACACCTTC.